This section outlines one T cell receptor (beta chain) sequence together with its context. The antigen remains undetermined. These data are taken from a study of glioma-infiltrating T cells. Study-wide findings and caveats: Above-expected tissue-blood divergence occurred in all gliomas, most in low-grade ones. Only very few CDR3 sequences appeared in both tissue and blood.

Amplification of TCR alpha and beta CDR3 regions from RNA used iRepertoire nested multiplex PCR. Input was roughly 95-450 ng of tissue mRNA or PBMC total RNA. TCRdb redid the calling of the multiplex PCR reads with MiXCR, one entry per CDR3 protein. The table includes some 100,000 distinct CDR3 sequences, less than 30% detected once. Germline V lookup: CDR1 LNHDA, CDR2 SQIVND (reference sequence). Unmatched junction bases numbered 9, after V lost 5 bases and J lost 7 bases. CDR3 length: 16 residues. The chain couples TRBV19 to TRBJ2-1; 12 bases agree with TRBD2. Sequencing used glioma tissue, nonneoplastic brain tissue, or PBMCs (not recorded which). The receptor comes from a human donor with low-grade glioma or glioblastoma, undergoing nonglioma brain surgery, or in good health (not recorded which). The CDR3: CASSSFLAGGLNEQFF. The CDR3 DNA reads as TGTGCCAGTAGTTCTTTTCTAGCGGGGGGGCTAAATGAGCAGTTCTTC.